Below, one T cell receptor beta chain is given with its context. The table lists this clonotype with many counts. What antigen it recognizes has not been identified. No base-level quality is on record; no much larger clone is a single base apart. The library relied on 5' RACE. The instrument given in TCRdb is Illumina HiSeq 2000. A universal primer binding site was added through template switching, and the final cDNA carried a unique molecular identifier so that TCR cDNA molecules could be counted accurately. Specific primers in the conserved constant-segment region were used to synthesize first-strand cDNA for the TCR alpha and beta chains. To control for contamination, every cDNA library carried two barcodes: a SMART-Mk sample barcode plus Illumina barcodes. TruSeq adapter sequences, together with Illumina sample barcodes, were added in two successive PCR steps. The Illumina HiSeq platform was used with custom primers to sequence TCR alpha and beta cDNA libraries. The source study handled its data this way. MiGEC was used to process raw reads and extract unique molecular identifiers, and MiXCR was used to find CDR3 positions. For each individual, recombination models were inferred using an EM algorithm with the repgenHMM and IGoR tools. The analysis of shared clonotypes was done with the tcR package in R, with sharing normalized by the product of cloneset sizes. To study raw recombination free of thymic and clonal selection effects, out-of-frame nonproductive sequences were analyzed. TCRdb trimmed the raw reads at Q25, called clones with MiXCR and kept productive beta chains. CDR3 protein sequences are deduplicated, and each keeps its most common genes and DNA. V and J calls and clone size were set by TCRdb, not the authors. The sample profile shows more than 200,000 distinct CDR3 sequences; around 9.6% of them were found once. The ten biggest clones cover roughly 5% of the sample.

The sample originates from a study of identical twins (dated by TCRdb to the mid-2010s). For the study in its entirety: To test whether fetal clonotypes persist, this study deep-sequenced TCR alpha and beta repertoires from monozygotic twins, from unrelated adults of various ages, and from cord blood. Replicate twin experiments were performed at different times using different library preparation protocols to rule out contamination. Results the study describes overall, beyond this receptor: Compared with coincidental sharing between unrelated individuals, out-of-frame TCR alpha sequences shared between twins showed an excess of sequences with low generation probability. In monozygotic twins, out-of-frame TCR alpha sharing was systematically underestimated by recombination models, although the models agreed with sharing between unrelated individuals. Abundant cord blood beta clonotypes carried fewer insertions; young adult naive repertoires showed a weaker similar trend, while memory repertoires showed none. Because the same donors could not be followed over many years, conclusions were based on cross-sectional statistical analysis. Invariant T cells such as MAIT and iNKT could partly confound zero-insertion analyses, though diverse VJ usage argued against this for most clonotypes. In beta out-of-frame sequences, excess twin sharing was weaker, because having fewer shared sequences lowered the signal-to-noise ratio.

Unmatched junction bases come to 14, with V trimmed by 4 bases and J by 7 bases. The CDR3, from cysteine to phenylalanine, totals 16 residues. Solely the CDR3 DNA is kept, with 48 bases framed from the first base. CDR1 SGHRS and CDR2 YFSETQ are derived from the germline V gene. All donors were healthy Caucasians. Miltenyi CD45RO+ enrichment and human naive T-cell isolation kits were used to isolate memory (CD45RO+) and naive T cells from PBMC. Material: memory (CD45RO+) T cells sorted from blood. The sample's cell subset or site label is to be understood as: CD45RO+ enriched T cells. The source is a woman between 18 and 29 years old in good health. The chain is encoded by TRBV5-1 joined to TRBJ2-1; TRBD2 aligns with 7 central bases. This receptor has the CDR3 CASSILAGVGENEQFF. The sequence in DNA is TGCGCCAGCAGCATCTTAGCGGGCGTCGGGGAGAATGAGCAGTTCTTC.